These T cell receptor beta chains were read from a single sample in a study of neoadjuvant anti-PD-1 for oral cavity cancer. The data were produced by immunoSEQ multiplex PCR, yet TCRdb's version contains in-frame clones alone and is incomplete. The profile shows tens of thousands of clones, under 30% of them singletons. Source: tumor tissue, taken after nivolumab (anti-PD-1) treatment. Receptors originate from a person aged 40 to 85 with oral cavity squamous cell carcinoma. CDR3s include the opening cysteine and the closing phenylalanine or tryptophan. The D gene is left open where the match is weak. The size entry is marked missing in some rows and otherwise reads once, few, many or a size class.

clone size	J gene	D gene	V gene	CDR3 protein	CDR3 DNA
NA	TRBJ2-1	NA	TRBV6-1	CASSEFWGRNEQFF	TGTGCCAGCAGTGAATTTTGGGGGCGAAATGAGCAGTTCTTC
many	TRBJ1-1	TRBD1	TRBV30	CAWSVPRGRGTEAFF	TGTGCCTGGAGTGTACCCAGGGGGCGCGGCACTGAAGCTTTCTTT
NA	TRBJ2-3	NA	TRBV7-3	CASSPNTDTQYF	TGTGCCAGCAGCCCCAACACAGATACGCAGTATTTT
NA	TRBJ1-1	TRBD1	TRBV7-9	CASSWRTGRNTEAFF	TGTGCCAGCAGCTGGAGGACAGGGAGAAACACTGAAGCTTTCTTT
NA	TRBJ1-2	TRBD1	TRBV5-6	CASSSRDRPYGYTF	TGTGCCAGCAGCAGCCGGGACAGACCTTATGGCTACACCTTC
NA	TRBJ1-6	NA	TRBV5-1	CASSSRLQGDNSPLHF	TGCGCCAGCAGCTCCCGCCTACAGGGAGATAATTCACCCCTCCACTTT
few	TRBJ2-1	TRBD1	TRBV9	CASSVQGAFDEQFF	TGTGCCAGCAGCGTCCAGGGGGCTTTCGATGAGCAGTTCTTC
few	TRBJ2-3	TRBD1	TRBV6-5	CASSPNRGQDTQYF	TGTGCCAGCAGCCCCAACAGGGGGCAAGATACGCAGTATTTT
few	TRBJ2-3	NA	TRBV6-1	CASSEFVGKTDTQYF	TGTGCCAGCAGTGAATTCGTGGGGAAAACAGATACGCAGTATTTT
many	TRBJ1-2	TRBD1	TRBV4-2	CASSRSGTGIEGYTF	TGTGCCAGCAGCCGTAGCGGGACAGGGATAGAAGGCTACACCTTC
NA	TRBJ2-1	TRBD2	TRBV2	CASRGLAGVGEQFF	TGTGCCAGCAGGGGACTAGCGGGAGTAGGTGAGCAGTTCTTC
NA	TRBJ2-3	NA	TRBV29-1	CSVEYGGDTQYF	TGCAGCGTTGAATACGGAGGGGATACGCAGTATTTT
NA	TRBJ1-1	NA	TRBV4-2	CASSHSGRVMNTEAFF	TGTGCCAGCAGCCACAGCGGAAGGGTTATGAACACTGAAGCTTTCTTT
few	TRBJ2-5	NA	TRBV18	CASSLALTDETQYF	TGTGCCAGCTCACTGGCACTTACTGACGAGACCCAGTACTTC
once	TRBJ2-7	TRBD1	TRBV18	CASCRGDSGIPGYEQYF	TGTGCCAGCTGTCGAGGGGACAGCGGCATCCCGGGCTACGAGCAGTACTTC
NA	TRBJ2-3	NA	TRBV5-6	CASSSEMGDTQYF	TGTGCCAGCAGCTCCGAAATGGGAGATACGCAGTATTTT
many	TRBJ1-4	TRBD1	TRBV18	CASSPRQGSEKLFF	TGTGCCAGCTCACCAAGACAGGGGAGCGAAAAACTGTTTTTT
NA	TRBJ2-1	TRBD2	TRBV7-8	CASSTLAGGPSEQFF	TGTGCCAGCAGCACACTAGCGGGGGGGCCTAGTGAGCAGTTCTTC
few	TRBJ2-2	TRBD1	TRBV5-1	CASSFGTGNTGELFF	TGCGCCAGCAGCTTCGGGACAGGGAATACCGGGGAGCTGTTTTTT
NA	TRBJ1-4	NA	TRBV5-8	CASRKDGSTNEKLFF	TGTGCCAGCAGAAAGGACGGTTCAACTAATGAAAAACTGTTTTTT
NA	TRBJ2-6	NA	TRBV6-5	CASLLIGSGANVLTF	TGTGCCAGCCTTTTAATCGGGTCTGGGGCCAACGTCCTGACTTTC
few	TRBJ2-7	NA	TRBV28	CASSLPSSYEQYF	TGTGCCAGCAGTTTACCCTCCTCCTACGAGCAGTACTTC
NA	TRBJ1-2	TRBD1	TRBV29-1	CSVVLGQVYGYTF	TGCAGCGTTGTTCTCGGACAGGTGTATGGCTACACCTTC
NA	TRBJ2-5	NA	TRBV11-3	CASSLLAPQETQYF	TGTGCCAGCAGCTTGCTAGCGCCCCAAGAGACCCAGTACTTC
few	TRBJ1-5	NA	TRBV19	CASSMVSMVQPQHF	TGTGCCAGTAGTATGGTGAGCATGGTTCAGCCCCAGCATTTT
few	TRBJ1-5	TRBD1	TRBV28	CASSRKGALNQPQHF	TGTGCCAGCAGTCGTAAGGGGGCTCTCAATCAGCCCCAGCATTTT
NA	TRBJ2-1	TRBD2	TRBV7-8	CASSSGMGLENEQFF	TGTGCCAGCAGCTCGGGGATGGGACTAGAAAATGAGCAGTTCTTC
NA	TRBJ2-3	TRBD2	TRBV7-9	CASSGARTDTQYF	TGTGCCAGTAGCGGGGCCCGCACAGATACGCAGTATTTT
few	TRBJ1-2	NA	TRBV14	CASSQDTYYGYTF	TGTGCCAGCAGCCAAGACACGTACTATGGCTACACCTTC
few	TRBJ2-5	NA	TRBV4-1	CASSQGTGLLLETQYF	TGCGCCAGCAGCCAAGGGACGGGACTCCTTTTGGAGACCCAGTACTTC
few	TRBJ2-5	NA	TRBV6-6	CASTADPLETQYF	TGTGCCAGCACTGCGGACCCGCTAGAGACCCAGTACTTC
many	TRBJ2-7	NA	TRBV7-8	CASSLESAGDEQYF	TGTGCCAGCAGCTTAGAGTCCGCAGGGGACGAGCAGTACTTC
few	TRBJ2-3	TRBD2	TRBV5-1	CASSFSFLAGGTDTQYF	TGCGCCAGCAGCTTCTCATTCCTAGCGGGGGGCACAGATACGCAGTATTTT
NA	TRBJ1-3	NA	TRBV21-1	CASSKRNRRDRKIGNTIYF	TGTGCCAGCAGCAAACGAAATCGTAGGGACAGAAAAATTGGAAACACCATATATTTT
few	TRBJ2-7	NA	TRBV7-9	CASSDVGFDAHEQYF	TGTGCCAGCAGCGACGTTGGGTTTGATGCCCACGAGCAGTACTTC